This T cell receptor beta chain was captured in a study of T-cell reconstitution after alpha-beta-depleted transplantation in children. Unique molecular identifiers were used in preparing the TCRbeta library. TCRdb used MiXCR to reprocess the PCR reads, holding one entry per CDR3 protein. The sample has about 230,000 distinct CDR3 sequences, 8.5% to 10% seen once. This clonotype was detected a few times. V was cut by 3 bases and J by 9 bases, with 18 bases left in between. The CDR3 has 15 residues. Germline CDR1 and CDR2: ENHRY and SYGVKD. This sample comprised PBMCs from the stem cell graft donor, obtained from the stem cell graft. The genes are TRBV10-3 and TRBJ2-1; perhaps TRBD2 as D (6 bases). The TCR comes from a human donor who donated a stem cell graft to a child with acute lymphoblastic leukemia. The CDR3 nucleotides are TGTGCCATCAGTGATGGAGAGTTCGGGGGAAGTGAGCAGTTCTTC. This gives the protein CAISDGEFGGSEQFF.